These T cell receptor beta chains were read from a single sample in a study of blood T cell repertoires in COVID-19. The data were produced by immunoSEQ multiplex PCR, yet TCRdb's version contains in-frame clones alone and is incomplete. The sample consists of roughly 120,000 clones, approximately 90% of them appearing once. The source material was peripheral blood. These receptors were collected from a man aged 45-65 years with COVID-19, enrolled during active disease. Each CDR3 is given with its conserved first and last residue. D genes are given only for firm matches. Clone size is given for some rows only: seen once, a few or many times, or a class if the clone is expanded.

>-|TRBV27|TRBJ2-1|-
CASSLSSLSNEQFF
TGTGCCAGCAGTTTATCAAGCCTTTCTAATGAGCAGTTCTTC
>TRBD1|TRBV5-5|TRBJ2-5|-
CASSPGTGRGETQYF
TGTGCCAGCAGCCCGGGGACAGGGCGAGGGGAGACCCAGTACTTC
>-|TRBV5-1|TRBJ2-3|-
CASSSPSSTDTQYF
TGCGCCAGCAGCTCCCCCTCTAGCACAGATACGCAGTATTTT
>-|TRBV18|TRBJ2-5|-
CASSPGRTIQETQYF
TGTGCCAGCTCACCAGGTCGAACTATTCAAGAGACCCAGTACTTC
>TRBD1|TRBV27|TRBJ2-1|-
CASSSGTGNNEQFF
TGTGCCAGCAGTTCAGGGACAGGGAACAATGAGCAGTTCTTC
>-|TRBV11-2|TRBJ2-3|-
CASSLAGDGTDTQYF
TGTGCCAGCAGCTTAGCTGGAGACGGCACAGATACGCAGTATTTT
>-|TRBV4-3|TRBJ1-3|once
CASSQDVATGNTIYF
TGCGCCAGCAGCCAAGATGTAGCGACTGGAAACACCATATATTTT
>TRBD1|TRBV10-3|TRBJ1-5|-
CAIKTGGQPQHF
TGTGCCATCAAGACAGGGGGACAGCCCCAGCATTTT
>TRBD2|TRBV7-8|TRBJ2-1|-
CASSLFSGMNNEQFF
TGTGCCAGCAGCTTATTTAGCGGGATGAACAATGAGCAGTTCTTC
>TRBD2|TRBV2|TRBJ2-2|-
CATVRRGSGELFF
TGTGCCACCGTCAGGCGGGGGTCCGGGGAGCTGTTTTTT
>TRBD1|TRBV3-1/TRBV3-2|TRBJ2-7|-
CASSQGQGADEQYF
TGTGCCAGCAGCCAAGGGCAGGGGGCCGACGAGCAGTACTTC
>TRBD1|TRBV28|TRBJ1-6|-
CASSRDSDASPLHF
TGTGCCAGCAGCCGGGACAGTGACGCTTCACCCCTCCACTTT
>-|TRBV11-2|TRBJ2-3|-
CASSLDGQGAGTDTQYF
TGTGCCAGCAGCTTAGATGGTCAAGGGGCCGGCACAGATACGCAGTATTTT
>-|TRBV28|TRBJ2-5|-
CASSGGGEEWETQYF
TGTGCCAGCAGCGGCGGCGGGGAGGAGTGGGAGACCCAGTACTTC
>TRBD2|TRBV7-8|TRBJ2-5|-
CASSLWTSGKETQYF
TGTGCCAGCAGCTTGTGGACTAGCGGTAAAGAGACCCAGTACTTC
>-|TRBV4-2|TRBJ2-2|-
CASSQNPPRGTNTGELFF
TGTGCCAGCAGCCAGAATCCCCCTAGGGGGACCAACACCGGGGAGCTGTTTTTT
>-|TRBV10-3|TRBJ2-6|few
CAIRAEFSGANVLTF
TGTGCCATCAGAGCCGAGTTCTCTGGGGCCAACGTCCTGACTTTC